What follows are 19 T cell receptor beta chains derived from one specimen sequenced in a study of breast tumors, draining lymph nodes, adjacent tissues. Each CDR3 protein is one row after TCRdb ran MiXCR on the multiplex PCR reads. The data contain around 21,000 distinct CDR3 sequences, roughly 40% of them singletons. Sequencing was done on a sample of breast tumor tissue. These receptors all come from a female donor with breast cancer. Some clones in this sample may be carry-over from other donors' samples.

This clonotype was counted a few times. The chain carries TRBV18 and TRBJ1-2; TRBD1 matches at 7 bases. V shed 5 bases and J 8 bases; nucleotides not matched to a gene: 14. The CDR3 runs 15 residues. Germline-derived CDR1 and CDR2 are KGHSH and LQKENI. The DNA of the CDR3 is TGTGCCAGCTCAACACAAGGGACAGACCTTTGGGGCTACACCTTC. This gives the protein CASSTQGTDLWGYTF.

The J gene is TRBJ1-6, the V gene TRBV7-9, with D possibly TRBD1 on 6 matching bases. Trimming took 5 bases from V and 10 from J, leaving 15 bases between them. Germline CDR1 is SEHNR and CDR2 is FQNEAQ (reference sequence). CDR3 size: 14 residues. In DNA, the CDR3 is TGTGCCAGCAGCATGCAGGGGAATCAATCACCCCTCCACTTT. Translated: CASSMQGNQSPLHF.

The chain joins TRBV6-1 to TRBJ2-7, with 10 nucleotides matching TRBD2. V trimming: 5 bases; J trimming: 6 bases; junction bases outside the gene matches: 7. The CDR3 loop spans 14 amino acids. Looked up from germline, CDR1 is MNHNS and CDR2 is SASEGT. The CDR3 region is CASSQQRGGTEQYF. The DNA of the CDR3 is TGTGCCAGCAGTCAACAGCGGGGGGGGACCGAGCAGTACTTC.

Only a few counts were recorded for this clonotype. The chain uses TRBV7-9 and TRBJ2-3; 14 nucleotides align to TRBD2. The CDR3 has 17 amino acids. CDR1 and CDR2 from the germline V gene are SEHNR and FQNEAQ (reference sequence). V lost 4 bases to trimming and J lost 4 bases; unmatched junction nucleotides: 7. The CDR3: CASSYPGLAGVADTQYF. DNA for the CDR3: TGTGCCAGCAGCTATCCGGGACTAGCGGGAGTGGCAGATACGCAGTATTTT.

This clonotype was picked up many times. The J gene is TRBJ2-7, the V gene TRBV2, with D possibly matching TRBD1 (5 bases). This CDR3 comprises 11 residues. The V and J ends lost 7 bases and 3 bases respectively, with 7 bases between them. Germline CDR1 SNHLY, CDR2 FYNNEI. In nucleotides, the CDR3 is TGTGCCAGCACCCAGGGCTACGAGCAGTACTTC. It encodes CASTQGYEQYF.

At least ten counts were recorded for this clonotype. The gene calls are TRBV5-5 and TRBJ1-6; 8 nucleotides match TRBD1. The V segment lost 7 bases and the J segment 9 bases; nucleotides outside the gene matches: 12. The CDR3 contains 15 residues. The germline CDR1 and CDR2 sequences are SGHKS and YYEKEE (reference sequence). The CDR3 DNA sequence: TGTGCCAGCTTTCTGACAGGGGATCCTTCTTCACCCCTCCACTTT. Its translation: CASFLTGDPSSPLHF.

By sample share, this clonotype is medium-sized (0.01 to 0.1%). Here the CDR3 reads CAISSGTSGGDTQYF. DNA of the CDR3: TGTGCCATCAGTTCCGGGACTAGCGGGGGAGATACGCAGTATTTT. This chain links TRBV10-3 with TRBJ2-3; 14 nucleotides align to TRBD2. V lost 5 bases to trimming and J lost 5 bases; unmatched junction nucleotides: 3. The germline gives CDR1 ENHRY, CDR2 SYGVKD. The CDR3 has 15 residues.

In this sample, this clonotype turned up a few times. A much larger clone is a single base away; this may be a read error. The V and J genes are TRBV12-3 or TRBV12-4 and TRBJ2-3, with 9 nucleotides matching TRBD2. V lost 3 bases and J lost 4; bases outside the gene matches: 8. The CDR3 sequence is 16 residues long. In DNA, the CDR3 is TGTGCCAGCAGTTTCGGGCGGGGGGGCAGGGCAGATACGCAGTATTTT. It codes for CASSFGRGGRADTQYF.

The chain combines TRBV2 with TRBJ2-7, with 7 bases identical to TRBD2. The length of the CDR3 is 17 residues. V lost 6 bases to trimming and J lost 2 bases; unmatched junction nucleotides: 16. Germline loops: CDR1 SNHLY, CDR2 FYNNEI. The CDR3 DNA reads TGTGCCAGCAGAAAATCAAGGGGAGGGTTGGAGACCTACGAGCAGTACTTC. It yields the protein CASRKSRGGLETYEQYF.

V is TRBV5-1 and J is TRBJ2-6, with TRBD2 identical over 15 bases. CDR1 and CDR2 from the germline V gene are SGHRS and YFSETQ. The length of the CDR3 is 18 residues. V was clipped by 4 bases and J by 4 bases; unmatched bases: 6. The CDR3 nucleotides read TGCGCCAGCAGCCAAGGACTAGCGGGGGGGCCCGGGGCCAACGTCCTGACTTTC. It yields the protein CASSQGLAGGPGANVLTF. The full variable domain, in which reference TRBV5-1 and TRBJ2-6 provide the parts outside the CDR3, is KAGVTQTPRYLIKTRGQQVTLSCSPISGHRSVSWYQQTPGQGLQFLFEYFSETQRNKGNFPGRFSGRQFSNSRSEMNVSTLELGDSALYLCASSQGLAGGPGANVLTFGAGSRLTVL.

At least ten counts were recorded for this clonotype. The CDR3 reads CATSSSLGREQYF. The CDR3 region has the DNA TGTGCCACCAGCAGTTCGTTAGGGCGTGAGCAGTACTTC. The gene calls are TRBV15 and TRBJ2-7; D unresolved. The CDR3 is 13 residues long. Germline V gene data show CDR1 as LNHNV and CDR2 as YYDKDF (reference sequence). With 3 bases removed from V and 7 bases from J, the gap between germline ends came to 13 bases.

This clonotype is medium-sized. The chain combines TRBV12-3 or TRBV12-4 with TRBJ2-5; 7 bases agree with TRBD2. V dropped 5 bases and J dropped 5; count of bases not matched to a gene: 5. CDR3 length: 13 amino acids. This CDR3 reads CASSERGGETQYF. The CDR3 DNA reads TGTGCCAGCAGTGAAAGGGGAGGGGAGACCCAGTACTTC.

In its sample, this clonotype was seen many times. The chain links TRBV11-2 to TRBJ2-7; D remains ambiguous. The length of the CDR3 is 12 residues. The V gene's germline CDR1 is SGHAT and CDR2 FQNNGV. The V end lost 3 bases, the J end lost 7 bases, and 10 bases lay between the germline ends. The CDR3 protein is CASSFPRYEQYF. The DNA of the CDR3 is TGTGCCAGCAGCTTCCCGCGGTATGAGCAGTACTTC.

At least ten counts were recorded for this clonotype. The V gene is TRBV13, the J gene TRBJ2-3, with 8 bases that match TRBD2. Germline V gene lookup returns CDR1 PRHDT and CDR2 FYEKMQ (reference sequence). The CDR3 consists of 17 residues. V dropped 1 base and J dropped 2; count of bases not matched to a gene: 8. The CDR3, as DNA: TGTGCCAGCAGCTTAGAATCGGCTAGCGGGTTCACAGATACGCAGTATTTT. As protein: CASSLESASGFTDTQYF. Combining the CDR3 with reference TRBV13 and TRBJ2-3 gives the whole variable domain AAGVIQSPRHLIKEKRETATLKCYPIPRHDTVYWYQQGPGQDPQFLISFYEKMQSDKGSIPDRFSAQQFSDYHSELNMSSLELGDSALYFCASSLESASGFTDTQYFGPGTRLTVL.

The sample holds many counts of this clonotype. The chain couples TRBV10-3 to TRBJ1-2, with D hard to call. V was trimmed by 10 bases and J by 7 bases, leaving 16 bases between them. Per germline, CDR1 ENHRY and CDR2 SYGVKD. The CDR3 sequence is 12 residues long. The CDR3 bases are TGTGCCACTCACGAAGGTGCTAGTGGCTACACCTTC. Amino acids: CATHEGASGYTF.

This rearrangement joins TRBV4-2 to TRBJ2-7; perhaps TRBD2 as D (5 bases). The CDR3 is made up of 11 amino acids. The germline CDR1 and CDR2 sequences are LGHNA and YNFKEQ. Trimming left V 1 base short and J 9 bases short, with 7 bases between. The DNA for the CDR3 is TGTGCCAGCAGCCAAGCGGGGTGGCAGTACTTC. Protein sequence: CASSQAGWQYF.

The table lists this clonotype with many counts. The chain employs TRBV4-1 and TRBJ1-2, with 9 positions matching TRBD1. The ends lost 1 base at V and 4 bases at J; junction bases unmatched: 4. The germline V gene encodes CDR1 MGHRA and CDR2 YSYEKL. The CDR3 runs to 15 residues. CDR3 residues: CASSQGRDRVYGYTF. CDR3 in DNA: TGCGCCAGCAGCCAAGGGCGGGACAGGGTCTATGGCTACACCTTC.

This clonotype has a count of ten or more. This sequence joins TRBV7-2 and TRBJ2-7; tentatively, D is TRBD2 (5 bases). With 5 bases removed from V and 3 bases from J, the gap between germline ends came to 8 bases. CDR1 and CDR2 (germline): SGHTA, FQGNSA. The CDR3 spans 12 residues. The CDR3: CASSMDFYEQYF. The CDR3 DNA is TGTGCCAGCAGCATGGACTTCTACGAGCAGTACTTC.

This clonotype was recorded at least ten times. This chain joins TRBV7-2 and TRBJ2-2; TRBD2 matches 13 bases. CDR1 and CDR2 (germline): SGHTA, FQGNSA. The CDR3 runs 16 residues. With V trimmed by 5 bases and J by 4 bases, 4 bases remained unmatched. CDR3 protein: CASSPGLAGRTGELFF. CDR3 bases: TGTGCCAGCAGCCCGGGACTAGCGGGACGCACCGGGGAGCTGTTTTTT.